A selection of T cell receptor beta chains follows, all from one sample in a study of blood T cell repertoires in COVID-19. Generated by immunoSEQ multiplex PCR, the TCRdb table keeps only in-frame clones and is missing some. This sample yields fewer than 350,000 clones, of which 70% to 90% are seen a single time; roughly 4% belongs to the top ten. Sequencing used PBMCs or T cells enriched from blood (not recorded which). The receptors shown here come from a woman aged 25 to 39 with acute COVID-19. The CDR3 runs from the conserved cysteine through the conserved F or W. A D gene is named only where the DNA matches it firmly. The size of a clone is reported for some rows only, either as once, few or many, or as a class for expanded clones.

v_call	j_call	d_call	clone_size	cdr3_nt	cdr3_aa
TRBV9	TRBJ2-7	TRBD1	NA	TGTGCCAGCAGCGAGGGGGCGGGTCGCGAGCAGTACTTC	CASSEGAGREQYF
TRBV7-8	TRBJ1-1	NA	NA	TGTGCCAGCAGCTATTCATGGACAGCAGGCACTGAAGCTTTCTTT	CASSYSWTAGTEAFF
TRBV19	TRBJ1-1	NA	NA	TGTGCCAGTAGTAAGACCCCGGGGACTGAAGCTTTCTTT	CASSKTPGTEAFF
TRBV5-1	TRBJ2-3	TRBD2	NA	TGCGCCAGCAGCTTTGGACTAGCAGAAGATACGCAGTATTTT	CASSFGLAEDTQYF
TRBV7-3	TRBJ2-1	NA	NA	TGTGCCAGCAGCGTGGGCCCCCCAGGCAATGAGCAGTTCTTC	CASSVGPPGNEQFF
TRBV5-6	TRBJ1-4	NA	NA	TGTGCCAGCAGCTTGGTGCGGGGAGAACTGTTTTTT	CASSLVRGELFF
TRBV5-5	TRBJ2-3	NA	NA	TGTGCCAGCAGCTCCCGGTCGTTTCTCGACACAGATACGCAGTATTTT	CASSSRSFLDTDTQYF
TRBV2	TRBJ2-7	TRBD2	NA	TGTGCCAGCAGTGAGCGAGGGACTAGCGGCTACGAGCAGTACTTC	CASSERGTSGYEQYF
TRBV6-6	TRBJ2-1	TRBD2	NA	TGTGCCAGCAGTTTAGCAGCGGGACCCCTCGACAATGAGCAGTTCTTC	CASSLAAGPLDNEQFF
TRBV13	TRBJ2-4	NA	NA	TGTGCCAGCAGCCCCGAGGAAACGGCCAAAAACATTCAGTACTTC	CASSPEETAKNIQYF
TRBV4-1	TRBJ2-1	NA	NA	TGCGCCAGCAGCCAGGACCCAGCGGTGAGCTCCTACAATGAGCAGTTCTTC	CASSQDPAVSSYNEQFF
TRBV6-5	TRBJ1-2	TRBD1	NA	TGTGCCAGCAGTTACTCGACACAGGGGGCATATGGCTACACCTTC	CASSYSTQGAYGYTF
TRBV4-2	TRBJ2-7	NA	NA	TGTGCCAGCAGCCAAGATGCGGTCGGGACCTACGAGCAGTACTTC	CASSQDAVGTYEQYF
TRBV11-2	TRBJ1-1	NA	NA	TGTGCCAGCAGCCCCGAGCTCCTTTTGAACACTGAAGCTTTCTTT	CASSPELLLNTEAFF
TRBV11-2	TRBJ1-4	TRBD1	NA	TGTGCCAGCAGCGACAGGGAGACAACTAATGAAAAACTGTTTTTT	CASSDRETTNEKLFF
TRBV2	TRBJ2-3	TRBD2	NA	TGTGCCAGCAGTGTATCAGCGGGAGGGTCGGGAGATACGCAGTATTTT	CASSVSAGGSGDTQYF
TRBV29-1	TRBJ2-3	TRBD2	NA	TGCAGCGTTGGACGGGTTAGCGGGAACACAGATACGCAGTATTTT	CSVGRVSGNTDTQYF
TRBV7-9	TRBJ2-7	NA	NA	TGTGCCAGCACGACCACAGGGTCTGGCGAGCAGTACTTC	CASTTTGSGEQYF
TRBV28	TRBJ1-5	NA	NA	TGTGCCAGCAGTTTTTCGTGGCGCAATCAGCCCCAGCATTTT	CASSFSWRNQPQHF
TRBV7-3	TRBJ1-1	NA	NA	TGTGCCAGCAGCTTACAGGCGAACACTGAAGCTTTCTTT	CASSLQANTEAFF
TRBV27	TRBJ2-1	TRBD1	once	TGTGCCAGCAGTTCCGGACAGGGCGGCCATGAGCAGTTCTTC	CASSSGQGGHEQFF
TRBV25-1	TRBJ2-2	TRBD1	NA	TGTGCCAGCAGTGAGGGACAGCTAACCTTGAACACCGGGGAGCTGTTTTTT	CASSEGQLTLNTGELFF
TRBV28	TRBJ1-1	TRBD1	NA	TGTGCCACCCCCCCTTGGACAGGGAACACTGAAGCTTTCTTT	CATPPWTGNTEAFF
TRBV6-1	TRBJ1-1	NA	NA	TGTGCCAGCAGTCCCCTAGACGGGATGAACACTGAAGCTTTCTTT	CASSPLDGMNTEAFF
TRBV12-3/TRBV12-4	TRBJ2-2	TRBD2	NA	TGTGCCGGGCGGGGGGCCCGGGAGCTGTTTTTT	CAGRGARELFF
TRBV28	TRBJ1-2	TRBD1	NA	TGTGCCAGCAGTTTGAGGACAGGGGGCTCTGGCTACACCTTC	CASSLRTGGSGYTF
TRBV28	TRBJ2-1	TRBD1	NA	TGTGCCAGCGGGTCCCCAACAGGGGACAGCTCCTACAATGAGCAGTTCTTC	CASGSPTGDSSYNEQFF
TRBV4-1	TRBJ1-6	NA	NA	TGCGCCAGCAGACCCCCTATGGAGGTCGGGCCCCTCCACTTT	CASRPPMEVGPLHF
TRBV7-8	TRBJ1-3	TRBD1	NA	TGTGCCAGCAGCTTCGGGACAGACCGAAACACCATATATTTT	CASSFGTDRNTIYF
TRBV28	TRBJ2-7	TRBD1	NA	TGTGCCAGCAGTCCTCGCCGGACAGGGGTCTCCTACGAGCAGTACTTC	CASSPRRTGVSYEQYF